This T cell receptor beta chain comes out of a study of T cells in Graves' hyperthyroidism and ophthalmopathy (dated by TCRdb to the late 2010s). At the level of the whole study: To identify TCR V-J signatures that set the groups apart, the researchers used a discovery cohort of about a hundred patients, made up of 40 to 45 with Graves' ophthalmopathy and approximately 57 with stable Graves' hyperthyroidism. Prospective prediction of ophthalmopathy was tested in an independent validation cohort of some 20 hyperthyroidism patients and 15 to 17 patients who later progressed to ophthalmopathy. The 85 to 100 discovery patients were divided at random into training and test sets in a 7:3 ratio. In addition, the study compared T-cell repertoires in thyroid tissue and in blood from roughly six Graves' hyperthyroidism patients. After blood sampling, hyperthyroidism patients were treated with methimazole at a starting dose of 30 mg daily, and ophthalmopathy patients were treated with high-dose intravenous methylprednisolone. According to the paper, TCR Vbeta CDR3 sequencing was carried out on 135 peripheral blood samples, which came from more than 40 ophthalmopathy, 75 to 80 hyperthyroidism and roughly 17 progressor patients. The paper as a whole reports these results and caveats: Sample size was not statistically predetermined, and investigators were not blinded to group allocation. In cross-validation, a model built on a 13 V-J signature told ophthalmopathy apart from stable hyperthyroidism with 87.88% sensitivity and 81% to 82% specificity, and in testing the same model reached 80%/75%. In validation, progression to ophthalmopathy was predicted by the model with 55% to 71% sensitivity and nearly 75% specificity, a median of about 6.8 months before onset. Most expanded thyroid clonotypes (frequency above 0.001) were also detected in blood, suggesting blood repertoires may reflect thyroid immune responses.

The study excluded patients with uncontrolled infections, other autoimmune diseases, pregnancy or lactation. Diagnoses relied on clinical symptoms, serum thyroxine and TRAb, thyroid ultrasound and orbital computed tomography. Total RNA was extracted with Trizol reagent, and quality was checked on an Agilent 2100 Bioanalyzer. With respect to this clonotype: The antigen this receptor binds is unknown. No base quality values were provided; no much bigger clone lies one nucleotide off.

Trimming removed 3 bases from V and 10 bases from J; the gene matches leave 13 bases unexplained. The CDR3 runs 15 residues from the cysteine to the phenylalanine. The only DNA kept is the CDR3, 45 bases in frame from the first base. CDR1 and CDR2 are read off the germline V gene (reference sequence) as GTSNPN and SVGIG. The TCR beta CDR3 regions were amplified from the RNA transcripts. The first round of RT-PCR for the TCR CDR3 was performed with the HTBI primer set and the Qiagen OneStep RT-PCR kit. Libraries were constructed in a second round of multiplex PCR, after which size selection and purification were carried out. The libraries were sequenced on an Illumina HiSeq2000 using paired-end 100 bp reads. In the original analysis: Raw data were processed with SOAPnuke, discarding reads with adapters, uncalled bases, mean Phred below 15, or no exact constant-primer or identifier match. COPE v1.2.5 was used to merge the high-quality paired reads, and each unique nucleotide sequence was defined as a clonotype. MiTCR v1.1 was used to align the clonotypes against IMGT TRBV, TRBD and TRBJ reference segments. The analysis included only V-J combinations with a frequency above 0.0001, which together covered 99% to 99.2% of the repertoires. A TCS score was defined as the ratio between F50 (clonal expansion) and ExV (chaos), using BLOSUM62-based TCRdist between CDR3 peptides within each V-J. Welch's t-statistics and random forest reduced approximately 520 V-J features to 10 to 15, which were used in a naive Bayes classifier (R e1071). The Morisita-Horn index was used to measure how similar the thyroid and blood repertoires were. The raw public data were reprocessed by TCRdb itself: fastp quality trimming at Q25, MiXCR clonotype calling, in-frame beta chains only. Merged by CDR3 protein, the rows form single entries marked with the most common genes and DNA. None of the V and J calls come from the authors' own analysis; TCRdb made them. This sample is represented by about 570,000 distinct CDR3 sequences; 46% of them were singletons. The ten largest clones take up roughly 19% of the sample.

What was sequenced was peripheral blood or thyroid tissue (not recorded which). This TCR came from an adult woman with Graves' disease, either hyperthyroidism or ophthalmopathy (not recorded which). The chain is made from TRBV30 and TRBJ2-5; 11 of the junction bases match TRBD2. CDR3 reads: CAWRPLVLAGEVQYF. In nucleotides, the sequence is TGTGCCTGGAGACCCCTGGTACTAGCGGGAGAAGTCCAGTACTTC.